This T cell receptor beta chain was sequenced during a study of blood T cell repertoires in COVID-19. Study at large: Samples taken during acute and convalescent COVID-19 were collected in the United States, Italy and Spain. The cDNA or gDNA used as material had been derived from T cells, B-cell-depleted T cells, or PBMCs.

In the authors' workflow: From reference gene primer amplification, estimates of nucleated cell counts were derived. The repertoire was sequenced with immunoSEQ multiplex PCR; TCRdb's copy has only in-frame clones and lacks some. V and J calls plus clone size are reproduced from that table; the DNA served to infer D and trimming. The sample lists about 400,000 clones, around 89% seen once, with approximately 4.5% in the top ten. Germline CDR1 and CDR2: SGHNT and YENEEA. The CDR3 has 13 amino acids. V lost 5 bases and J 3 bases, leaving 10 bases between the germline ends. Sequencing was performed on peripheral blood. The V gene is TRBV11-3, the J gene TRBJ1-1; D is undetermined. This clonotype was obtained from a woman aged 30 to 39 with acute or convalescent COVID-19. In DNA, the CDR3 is TGTGCCAGCAGCCTCTACGGGGACACTGAAGCTTTCTTT. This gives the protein CASSLYGDTEAFF.